Listed here is a single T cell receptor beta chain. At one boundary the junction diverges from the germline segment, which might be a read error. This specimen comes from a study of beta chain features in type 1 diabetes. Germline CDR1 is SSHAT and CDR2 is FNYEAQ (reference sequence). CDR3 length: 16 amino acids. What was sequenced were expressed TCRB transcripts, since all of the isolated RNA had been reverse transcribed. The protocol was immunoSEQ multiplex PCR, while the TCRdb copy is restricted to in-frame clones and leaves out a portion. The sample comprises more than 110,000 clones, 6.9% of which are singletons, and about 1.4% rests with the top ten.

This sequence joins TRBV7-7 and TRBJ2-5, with TRBD2 matching 10 bases. Material: central memory CD4+ T cells from blood. The sequence was collected from a woman aged 25 to 39 in good health. The CDR3 DNA sequence: TGTGCTAGCAGCTTAGGGACTAGCGACACCCAAGAGACCCAGTACTTC. Its translation: CASSLGTSDTQETQYF. Variable domain in full (rest from reference TRBV7-7 and TRBJ2-5): GAGVSQSPRYKVTKRGQDVTLRCDPISSHATLYWYQQALGQGPEFLTYFNYEAQPDKSGLPSDRFSAERPEGSISTLTIQRTEQRDSAMYRCASSLGTSDTQETQYFGPGTRLLVL.